The 18 T cell receptor beta chains reported below all come from one sample, sequenced in a study of blood T cells in healthy people across ages. Primed by a sample-barcoded 5' primer and a J-beta primer mix, a second PCR proceeded for roughly 7 to 12 cycles. From the 5' RACE reads, TCRdb called clonotypes with MiXCR, one entry per CDR3 protein. This sample carries over a million distinct CDR3 sequences, around 39% of them seen once, and the ten largest clones take 7% to 9.5%. Sequenced input: blood. The receptors stem from a woman aged 18-29 years in good health.

This clonotype was picked up a small number of times. This sequence joins TRBV6-5 and TRBJ2-3, with D maybe TRBD2 (6 bases). V was trimmed by 2 bases and J by 5 bases, leaving 14 bases between them. Germline values: CDR1 MNHEY, CDR2 SVGAGI. CDR3 length: 15 amino acids. As DNA, the CDR3 is TGTGCCAGCAGTTACGTGGGACTCGGAGGAGATACGCAGTATTTT. It yields the protein CASSYVGLGGDTQYF.

This clonotype came up a few times. J is TRBJ2-7 and V is TRBV12-3 or TRBV12-4; 7 nucleotides line up with TRBD2. The CDR3 covers 14 residues. Trimming cost V 3 bases and J 9 bases; bases outside gene matches: 11. The chain's CDR3 is CASSFTRGGGGQYF. CDR3 nucleotide sequence: TGTGCCAGCAGTTTCACGCGCGGTGGCGGGGGGCAGTACTTC.

The chain links TRBV4-2 to TRBJ2-2; possibly TRBD2 for D (6 bases). This CDR3 spans 15 amino acids. V was clipped by 4 bases and J by 8 bases, with 17 bases between them. CDR1 and CDR2 (germline): LGHNA, YNFKEQ. CDR3 DNA: TGTGCCAGCAGCCTCGGGGGTCAGTCAGTGGGGGAGCTGTTTTTT. Protein: CASSLGGQSVGELFF.

The chain employs TRBV2 and TRBJ1-5; D remains ambiguous. This CDR3 has 15 residues. V was cut by 5 bases and J by 0 bases, with 11 bases left in between. The germline CDR1 and CDR2 sequences are SNHLY and FYNNEI. The CDR3 coding sequence is TGTGCCAGCAGTATGGACGGCGATAGCAATCAGCCCCAGCATTTT. Translated: CASSMDGDSNQPQHF.

DNA for the CDR3: TGTGCCAGTAGGGGCCGGAGGGACTCGTCACGCGATGAGCAGTTCTTC. This codes for CASRGRRDSSRDEQFF. This sequence joins TRBV19 and TRBJ2-1; a weak D match, TRBD2 (6 bases). The V gene's germline CDR1 is LNHDA and CDR2 SQIVND (reference sequence). The V end lost 6 bases, the J end lost 8 bases, and 23 bases lay between the germline ends. The CDR3 runs 16 residues. Looking up the rest from reference TRBV19 and TRBJ2-1 gives the full variable domain: DGGITQSPKYLFRKEGQNVTLSCEQNLNHDAMYWYRQDPGQGLRLIYYSQIVNDFQKGDIAEGYSVSREKKESFPLTVTSAQKNPTAFYLCASRGRRDSSRDEQFFGPGTRLTVL.

This sequence joins TRBV27 and TRBJ1-2, with TRBD1 matching over 12 bases. CDR1 and CDR2 (germline): MNHEY, SMNVEV (reference sequence). The CDR3 length is 16 residues. V was clipped by 6 bases and J by 4 bases; unmatched bases: 9. CDR3 bases: TGTGCCAGCAGGACGCCGGGACAGGGGGCTGGCTATGGCTACACCTTC. Protein sequence: CASRTPGQGAGYGYTF.

This clonotype was counted only a few times. The chain employs TRBV6-6 and TRBJ2-4; 8 bases fit TRBD1. The J call is in doubt because the DNA end fits TRBJ2-7 better. Germline V gene sequence: CDR1 MNHNY, CDR2 SVGAGI (reference sequence). The CDR3 is 14 amino acids. CDR3 coding DNA: TGTGCCAGCAGTCCAGGGGGCTTGGGCTACGAGCAGTACTTC. This codes for CASSPGGLGYEQYF.

This clonotype was found a few times. V is TRBV2 and J is TRBJ1-1, with D perhaps TRBD1 (5 bases). Trimming removed 1 base at V and 5 bases at J, with 11 bases between. Germline V gene sequence: CDR1 SNHLY, CDR2 FYNNEI. The CDR3 is 14 amino acids. The DNA for the CDR3 is TGTGCCAGCAGTGAAGTTCAGGGAAAAACTGAAGCTTTCTTT. It specifies CASSEVQGKTEAFF.

This chain connects TRBV5-1 to TRBJ1-1, with TRBD1 matching over 11 bases. Germline-derived CDR1 and CDR2 are SGHRS and YFSETQ. The V and J ends lost 5 bases and 7 bases, in that order; junction bases with no gene match: 7. The CDR3 extends over 14 amino acids. The CDR3 DNA sequence: TGCGCCAGCAGTTCCCTCGGGACAGGGGGTGAAGCTTTCTTT. This codes for CASSSLGTGGEAFF.

The chain carries TRBV4-1 and TRBJ2-5; D perhaps matches TRBD2 (6 bases). The CDR3 consists of 16 residues. The V end lost 0 bases, the J end lost 4 bases, and 15 bases lay between the germline ends. CDR1 and CDR2 from the germline V gene are MGHRA and YSYEKL. This CDR3 is CASSQDMGGLGETQYF. CDR3 DNA: TGCGCCAGCAGCCAAGATATGGGGGGTTTGGGAGAGACCCAGTACTTC.

This clonotype was observed a few times. The chain is built from TRBV20-1 and TRBJ2-5; TRBD1 matches at 9 bases. TRBJ2-7 matches the DNA end more closely, so the J call is doubtful. The CDR3 loop spans 13 amino acids. Germline V gene lookup returns CDR1 DFQATT and CDR2 SNEGSKA (reference sequence). CDR3 sequence (DNA): TGCAGTGCTAGGTACAGGGGGCCCTACGAGCAGTACTTC. Translating gives CSARYRGPYEQYF.

The chain joins TRBV7-9 to TRBJ2-5; a possible D gene is TRBD2 (6 bases). Germline V gene data show CDR1 as SEHNR and CDR2 as FQNEAQ (reference sequence). This CDR3 has 16 amino acids. The V and J ends lost 2 bases and 1 base respectively, with 14 bases between them. CDR3 loop: CASSLTPGVPQETQYF. The DNA for the CDR3 is TGTGCCAGCAGCTTAACCCCGGGGGTCCCCCAAGAGACCCAGTACTTC.

This chain joins TRBV6-5 and TRBJ2-5; D perhaps matches TRBD2 (6 bases). The DNA end favors TRBJ2-7, so the J call may be wrong. Germline V gives CDR1 MNHEY, CDR2 SVGAGI. This CDR3 is 13 amino acids long. For the CDR3, the DNA is TGTGCCAGCAGTTACGCGACTAGCTACGAGCAGTACTTC. Translation gives CASSYATSYEQYF.

This clonotype showed up just a few times. J is TRBJ2-3 and V is TRBV28; 10 bases line up with TRBD2. There are 16 residues in the CDR3. J gave up 2 bases and V 4 bases, and 6 bases lay outside the gene matches. Per the germline V gene, CDR1 is MDHEN and CDR2 is SYDVKM. CDR3 DNA: TGTGCCAGCAGTTCCCATAGCGGGGGGCCCACAGATACGCAGTATTTT. As protein: CASSSHSGGPTDTQYF.

The chain combines TRBV5-6 with TRBJ2-1; D unresolved. V lost 0 bases and J 4 bases, leaving 11 bases between the germline ends. The CDR3 has 15 residues. From germline, CDR1 is SGHDT and CDR2 YYEEEE. CDR3 in DNA: TGTGCCAGCAGCTTGGGACCCTGGGATTACAATGAGCAGTTCTTC. Translated, it gives CASSLGPWDYNEQFF.

This chain links TRBV29-1 with TRBJ1-2, with TRBD1 as a possible D gene (6 bases). CDR3 size: 13 residues. Trimming took off 7 bases at V and 6 bases at J, with 18 bases between the two ends. Looked up from germline, CDR1 is SQVTM and CDR2 is ANQGSEA. The CDR3 DNA sequence: TGCAGCGCACCGGGGGGGCGCAAAGATGGCTACACCTTC. As protein: CSAPGGRKDGYTF.

This clonotype occurred a few times. The chain links TRBV10-3 to TRBJ2-3; D may be TRBD2 (6 bases). Trimming took 9 bases from V and 2 from J, leaving 21 bases between them. This CDR3 contains 16 residues. CDR1 and CDR2 from the germline V gene are ENHRY and SYGVKD. The CDR3 DNA follows: TGTGCCATAAATTCCGGGACTTCCCTTACCACAGATACGCAGTATTTT. This translates into CAINSGTSLTTDTQYF.

To note about this clonotype: At one end the junction does not follow the germline gene, possibly because of a read error. The chain is built from TRBV7-3 and TRBJ2-1, with D perhaps TRBD1 (5 bases). With the DNA end fitting TRBJ2-7 better, the J assignment may be wrong. The CDR3 loop spans 16 amino acids. Germline values: CDR1 SGHTA, CDR2 FQGTGA. The CDR3 here is CVSSTIRQSSYNEQYF. Here the CDR3 DNA reads TGTGTCAGCAGCACTATACGACAGAGCTCCTACAATGAGCAGTACTTC.